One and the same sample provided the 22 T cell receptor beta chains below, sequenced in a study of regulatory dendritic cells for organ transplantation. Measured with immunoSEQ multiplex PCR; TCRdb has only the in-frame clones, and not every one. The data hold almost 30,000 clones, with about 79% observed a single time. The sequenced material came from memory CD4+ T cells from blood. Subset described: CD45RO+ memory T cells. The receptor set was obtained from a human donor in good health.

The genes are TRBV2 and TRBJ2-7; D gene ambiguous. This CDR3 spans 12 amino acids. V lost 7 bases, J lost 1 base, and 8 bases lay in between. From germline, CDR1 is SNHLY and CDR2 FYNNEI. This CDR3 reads CASKAASYEQYF. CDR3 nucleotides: TGTGCCAGCAAGGCGGCTTCCTACGAGCAGTACTTC.

The CDR3 DNA reads TGTGCCAGCAGTCAACTAGCGGGGGGCAAAGAGACCCAGTACTTC. Translating gives CASSQLAGGKETQYF. This chain links TRBV5-6 with TRBJ2-5, with 12 bases aligning to TRBD2. The CDR3 is made up of 15 amino acids. Trimming cost V 5 bases and J 3 bases; bases outside gene matches: 5. CDR1 and CDR2 from the germline V gene are SGHDT and YYEEEE.

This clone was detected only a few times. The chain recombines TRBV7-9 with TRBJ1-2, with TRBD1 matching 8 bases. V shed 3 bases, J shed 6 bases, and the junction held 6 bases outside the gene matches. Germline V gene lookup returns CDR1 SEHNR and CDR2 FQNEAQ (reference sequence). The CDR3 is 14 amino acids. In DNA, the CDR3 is TGTGCCAGCAGCTTTAGGACAGGGTTGAATGGCTACACCTTC. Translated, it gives CASSFRTGLNGYTF. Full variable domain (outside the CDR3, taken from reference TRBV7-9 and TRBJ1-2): DTGVSQNPRHKITKRGQNVTFRCDPISEHNRLYWYRQTLGQGPEFLTYFQNEAQLEKSRLLSDRFSAERPKGSFSTLEIQRTEQGDSAMYLCASSFRTGLNGYTFGSGTRLTVV.

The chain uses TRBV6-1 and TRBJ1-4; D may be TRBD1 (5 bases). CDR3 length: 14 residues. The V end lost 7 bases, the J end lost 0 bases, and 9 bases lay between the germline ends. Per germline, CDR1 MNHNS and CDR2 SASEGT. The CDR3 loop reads CASMTGATNEKLFF. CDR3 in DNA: TGTGCCAGCATGACGGGGGCAACTAATGAAAAACTGTTTTTT.

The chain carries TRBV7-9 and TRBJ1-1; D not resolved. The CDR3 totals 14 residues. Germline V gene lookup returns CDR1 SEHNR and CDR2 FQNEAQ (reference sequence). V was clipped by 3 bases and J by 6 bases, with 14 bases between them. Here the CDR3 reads CASSLNGFRSEAFF. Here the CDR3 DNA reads TGTGCCAGCAGCTTGAACGGGTTTCGATCTGAAGCTTTCTTT.

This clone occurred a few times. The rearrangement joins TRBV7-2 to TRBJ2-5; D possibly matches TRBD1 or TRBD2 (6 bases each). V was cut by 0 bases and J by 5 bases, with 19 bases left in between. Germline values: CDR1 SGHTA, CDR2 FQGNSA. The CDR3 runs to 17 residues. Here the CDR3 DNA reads TGTGCCAGCAGCTTAGCGCCGACGGGGGCAGGGGAGGAGACCCAGTACTTC. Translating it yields CASSLAPTGAGEETQYF.

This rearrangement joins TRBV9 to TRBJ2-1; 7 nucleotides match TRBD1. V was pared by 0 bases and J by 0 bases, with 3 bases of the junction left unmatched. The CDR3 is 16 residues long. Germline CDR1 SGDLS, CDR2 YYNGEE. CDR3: CASSVDPGGSYNEQFF. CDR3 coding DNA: TGTGCCAGCAGCGTAGATCCAGGGGGCTCCTACAATGAGCAGTTCTTC.

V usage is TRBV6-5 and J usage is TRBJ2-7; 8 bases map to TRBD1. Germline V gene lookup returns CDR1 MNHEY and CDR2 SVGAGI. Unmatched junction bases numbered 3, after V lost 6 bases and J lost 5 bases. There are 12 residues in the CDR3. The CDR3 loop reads CASRGQANEQYF. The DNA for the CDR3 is TGTGCCAGCAGGGGACAGGCGAACGAGCAGTACTTC.

The CDR3 DNA is TGCAGCGTTTCAGGGGGCGTCGGCTATGGCTACACCTTC. This codes for CSVSGGVGYGYTF. The J gene is TRBJ1-2, the V gene TRBV29-1, with 8 bases that match TRBD1. CDR3 length: 13 amino acids. V was pared by 5 bases and J by 4 bases, with 6 bases of the junction left unmatched. Germline V gene data show CDR1 as SQVTM and CDR2 as ANQGSEA.

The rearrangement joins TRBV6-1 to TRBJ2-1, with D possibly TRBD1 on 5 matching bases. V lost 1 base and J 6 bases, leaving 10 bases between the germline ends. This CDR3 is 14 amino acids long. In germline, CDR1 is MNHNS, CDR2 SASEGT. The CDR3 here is CASSEVRRVNEQFF. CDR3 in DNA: TGTGCCAGCAGTGAAGTGCGCAGGGTCAATGAGCAGTTCTTC.

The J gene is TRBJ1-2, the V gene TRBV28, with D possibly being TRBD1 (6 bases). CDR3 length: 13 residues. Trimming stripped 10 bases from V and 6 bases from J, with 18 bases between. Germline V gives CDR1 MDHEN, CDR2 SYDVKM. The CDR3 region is CATTRQVNHGYTF. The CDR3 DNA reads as TGTGCCACCACCCGACAGGTTAATCATGGCTACACCTTC.

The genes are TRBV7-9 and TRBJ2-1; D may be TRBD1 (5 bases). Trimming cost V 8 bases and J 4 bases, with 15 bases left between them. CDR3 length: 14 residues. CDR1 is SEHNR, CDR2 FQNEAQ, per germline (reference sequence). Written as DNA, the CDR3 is TGTGCCAGCGCAAGGGGATCCGAATACAATGAGCAGTTCTTC. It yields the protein CASARGSEYNEQFF.

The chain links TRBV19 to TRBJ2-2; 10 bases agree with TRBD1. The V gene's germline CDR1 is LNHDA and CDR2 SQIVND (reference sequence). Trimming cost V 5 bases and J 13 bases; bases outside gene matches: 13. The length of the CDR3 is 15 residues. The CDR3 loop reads CASSRQGAPTYPLFF. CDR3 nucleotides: TGTGCCAGTAGTCGACAGGGGGCCCCGACGTACCCGCTGTTTTTT.

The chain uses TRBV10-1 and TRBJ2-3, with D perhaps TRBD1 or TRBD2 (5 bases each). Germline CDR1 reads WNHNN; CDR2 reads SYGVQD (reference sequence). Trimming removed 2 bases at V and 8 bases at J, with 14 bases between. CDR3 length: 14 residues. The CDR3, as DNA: TGCGCCAGCAGTGAGGGACACCGTGGGGGTACGCAGTATTTT. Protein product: CASSEGHRGGTQYF.

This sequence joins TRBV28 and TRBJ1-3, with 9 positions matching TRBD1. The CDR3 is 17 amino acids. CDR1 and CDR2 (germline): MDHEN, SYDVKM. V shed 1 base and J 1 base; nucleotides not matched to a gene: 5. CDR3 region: CASSLYDRGVSGNTIYF. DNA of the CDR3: TGTGCCAGCAGTTTATATGACAGGGGGGTTTCTGGAAACACCATATATTTT.

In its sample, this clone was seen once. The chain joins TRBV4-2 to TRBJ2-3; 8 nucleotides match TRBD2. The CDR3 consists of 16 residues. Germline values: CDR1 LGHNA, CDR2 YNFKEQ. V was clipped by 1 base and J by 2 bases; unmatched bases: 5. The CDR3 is CASSQGLARSTDTQYF. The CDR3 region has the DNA TGTGCCAGCAGCCAAGGACTAGCGAGATCCACAGATACGCAGTATTTT.

CDR3 nucleotide sequence: TGTGCCAGTAGTTCTAGCGTTACCACCTACGAGCAGTACTTC. This encodes CASSSSVTTYEQYF. The rearrangement joins TRBV19 to TRBJ2-7; tentatively, D is TRBD2 (6 bases). Germline CDR1 reads LNHDA; CDR2 reads SQIVND (reference sequence). This CDR3 is 14 amino acids long. V lost 5 bases and J 2 bases, leaving 13 bases between the germline ends. The full variable domain, completed using reference TRBV19 and TRBJ2-7, is DGGITQSPKYLFRKEGQNVTLSCEQNLNHDAMYWYRQDPGQGLRLIYYSQIVNDFQKGDIAEGYSVSREKKESFPLTVTSAQKNPTAFYLCASSSSVTTYEQYFGPGTRLTVT.

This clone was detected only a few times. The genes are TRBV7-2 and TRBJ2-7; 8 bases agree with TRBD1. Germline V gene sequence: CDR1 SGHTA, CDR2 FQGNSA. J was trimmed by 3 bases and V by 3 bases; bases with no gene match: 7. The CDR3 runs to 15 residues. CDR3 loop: CASSFNQGAGYEQYF. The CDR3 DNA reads TGTGCCAGCAGCTTCAATCAGGGGGCAGGCTACGAGCAGTACTTC.

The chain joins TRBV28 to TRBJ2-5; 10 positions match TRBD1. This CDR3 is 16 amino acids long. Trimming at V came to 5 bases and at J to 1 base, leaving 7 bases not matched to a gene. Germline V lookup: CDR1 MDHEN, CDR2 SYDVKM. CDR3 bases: TGTGCCAGCAGTCCCCAGGGACAGGGGTTCCAAGAGACCCAGTACTTC. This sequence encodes CASSPQGQGFQETQYF.

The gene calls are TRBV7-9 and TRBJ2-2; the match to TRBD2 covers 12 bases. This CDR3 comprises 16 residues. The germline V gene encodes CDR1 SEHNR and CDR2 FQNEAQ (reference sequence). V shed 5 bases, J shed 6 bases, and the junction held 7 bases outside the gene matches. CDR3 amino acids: CASSARLAGAPGELFF. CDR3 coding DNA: TGTGCCAGCAGCGCCCGACTAGCGGGGGCACCCGGGGAGCTGTTTTTT.

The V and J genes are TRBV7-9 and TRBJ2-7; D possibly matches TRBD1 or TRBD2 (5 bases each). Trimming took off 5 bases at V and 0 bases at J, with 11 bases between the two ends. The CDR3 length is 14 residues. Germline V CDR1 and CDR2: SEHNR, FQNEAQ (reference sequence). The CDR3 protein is CASSPGRDSYEQYF. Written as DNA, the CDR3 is TGTGCCAGCAGCCCGGGACGAGACTCCTACGAGCAGTACTTC. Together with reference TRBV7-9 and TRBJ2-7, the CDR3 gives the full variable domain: DTGVSQNPRHKITKRGQNVTFRCDPISEHNRLYWYRQTLGQGPEFLTYFQNEAQLEKSRLLSDRFSAERPKGSFSTLEIQRTEQGDSAMYLCASSPGRDSYEQYFGPGTRLTVT.

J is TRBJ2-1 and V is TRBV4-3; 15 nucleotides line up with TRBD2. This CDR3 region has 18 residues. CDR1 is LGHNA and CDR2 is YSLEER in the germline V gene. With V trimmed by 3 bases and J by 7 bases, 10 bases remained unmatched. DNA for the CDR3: TGCGCCAGCAGCCAGAGGACTAGCGGGGGGGGAAGGGGTAATGAGCAGTTCTTC. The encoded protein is CASSQRTSGGGRGNEQFF.